A single sample is the source of the 26 T cell receptor beta chains below, sequenced in a study of blood T cell repertoires in COVID-19. TCRdb keeps only in-frame clones here, not all; method: immunoSEQ multiplex PCR. The sample carries about 480,000 clones, approximately 90% recorded once. Sequencing was performed on PBMCs or T cells enriched from blood (not recorded which). The receptors were sampled from a middle-aged woman who had recovered from COVID-19.

This chain links TRBV19 with TRBJ2-7; D is possibly TRBD2 (5 bases). Trimming removed 5 bases at V and 3 bases at J, with 11 bases between. Looked up from germline, CDR1 is LNHDA and CDR2 is SQIVND (reference sequence). The CDR3 is 13 residues long. CDR3 amino acids: CASSSPEGYEQYF. The CDR3 DNA reads as TGTGCCAGTAGTTCCCCCGAGGGCTACGAGCAGTACTTC.

J is TRBJ1-3 and V is TRBV5-4; TRBD1 agrees at 9 bases. The CDR3 is made up of 17 amino acids. V gave up 1 base and J gave up 2 bases; unmatched junction bases: 7. Germline V gene sequence: CDR1 SGHNT, CDR2 YYREEE (reference sequence). The CDR3 DNA is TGTGCCAGCAGCTTGAATTTTGGGACAGGGACTGGAAACACCATATATTTT. This translates into CASSLNFGTGTGNTIYF.

The CDR3 here is CASSQLGQNTGNTIYF. In nucleotides, the CDR3 is TGCGCCAGCAGCCAACTCGGACAGAATACTGGAAACACCATATATTTT. This rearrangement joins TRBV4-3 to TRBJ1-3, with D perhaps TRBD1 (6 bases). V gave up 2 bases and J gave up 2 bases, with 13 bases separating them. This CDR3 is built from 16 residues. The germline gives CDR1 LGHNA, CDR2 YSLEER.

The V and J genes are TRBV5-1 and TRBJ2-1; TRBD1 agrees at 9 bases. CDR1 and CDR2 from the germline V gene are SGHRS and YFSETQ. V shed 3 bases, J shed 9 bases, and the junction held 10 bases outside the gene matches. The CDR3 is made up of 15 amino acids. The DNA for the CDR3 is TGCGCCAGCAGCTACTCCGGGACAGGGAGGGTTGAGCAGTTCTTC. This encodes CASSYSGTGRVEQFF.

This clone was counted a few times. The rearrangement links TRBV18 to TRBJ2-2; the match to TRBD1 covers 10 bases. V gave up 3 bases and J gave up 6 bases; unmatched junction bases: 7. CDR1 is KGHSH and CDR2 is LQKENI in the germline V gene. CDR3 length: 16 residues. CDR3 coding DNA: TGTGCCAGCTCACCTCAGGGACAGGGGCTTGCCGGGGAGCTGTTTTTT. It yields the protein CASSPQGQGLAGELFF.

This chain connects TRBV27 to TRBJ2-2; tentative D call: TRBD2 (5 bases). This CDR3 has 15 residues. Germline V gene data show CDR1 as MNHEY and CDR2 as SMNVEV (reference sequence). Trimming removed 2 bases from V and 0 bases from J, with 7 bases in between. The CDR3 bases are TGTGCCAGCAGTTTAGCGGAGGCGAACACCGGGGAGCTGTTTTTT. Translation: CASSLAEANTGELFF.

This chain joins TRBV7-9 and TRBJ2-1; D gene ambiguous. This CDR3 has 14 amino acids. Germline CDR1 reads SEHNR; CDR2 reads FQNEAQ (reference sequence). V was cut by 1 base and J by 5 bases, with 9 bases left in between. The CDR3 loop reads CASSLGVMDNEQFF. CDR3 sequence (DNA): TGTGCCAGCAGCTTAGGAGTAATGGACAATGAGCAGTTCTTC. Full variable domain (outside the CDR3, taken from reference TRBV7-9 and TRBJ2-1): DTGVSQNPRHKITKRGQNVTFRCDPISEHNRLYWYRQTLGQGPEFLTYFQNEAQLEKSRLLSDRFSAERPKGSFSTLEIQRTEQGDSAMYLCASSLGVMDNEQFFGPGTRLTVL.

This clone was seen at least ten times. This sequence joins TRBV7-9 and TRBJ1-5, with D perhaps TRBD1 (6 bases). V was clipped by 1 base and J by 0 bases, with 7 bases between them. Germline lookup yields CDR1 SEHNR and CDR2 FQNEAQ (reference sequence). The CDR3 covers 15 residues. The CDR3 protein is CASSLGTDSNQPQHF. The DNA for the CDR3 is TGTGCCAGCAGCTTAGGGACAGATAGCAATCAGCCCCAGCATTTT.

V and J are TRBV5-1 and TRBJ1-4, with 8 nucleotides matching TRBD1. This CDR3 is built from 14 residues. Trimming at V came to 5 bases and at J to 2 bases, leaving 2 bases not matched to a gene. Germline V gene lookup returns CDR1 SGHRS and CDR2 YFSETQ. The CDR3 is CASSWDRTNEKLFF. CDR3 in DNA: TGCGCCAGCAGTTGGGACAGGACTAATGAAAAACTGTTTTTT.

The chain is built from TRBV12-3 or TRBV12-4 and TRBJ1-1; D perhaps matches TRBD1 (6 bases). The CDR3 sequence is 12 residues long. The V end lost 4 bases, the J end lost 9 bases, and 12 bases lay between the germline ends. CDR3 sequence reads: CASSYQGSKAFF. The CDR3 coding sequence is TGTGCCAGCAGTTATCAGGGGAGTAAAGCTTTCTTT.

V usage is TRBV27 and J usage is TRBJ2-1; 7 bases are shared with TRBD2. The CDR3 is 15 amino acids. Germline V CDR1 and CDR2: MNHEY, SMNVEV (reference sequence). Unmatched junction bases numbered 9, after V lost 6 bases and J lost 4 bases. CDR3 nucleotides: TGTGCCAGCAGGGAAGAGGGAGGGTCGTACAATGAGCAGTTCTTC. Translation gives CASREEGGSYNEQFF.

The chain couples TRBV3-1 (or the pseudogene TRBV3-2) to TRBJ2-1; D ambiguous. V lost 0 bases and J lost 4, with 13 bases in between. The CDR3 covers 16 residues. CDR1 and CDR2 (germline): LGHDT, YNNKEL (reference sequence). CDR3 nucleotides: TGTGCCAGCAGCCAAGATTTGGCGGTTGGATACAATGAGCAGTTCTTC. As protein: CASSQDLAVGYNEQFF.

V and J are TRBV7-2 and TRBJ2-5; TRBD2 agrees at 11 bases. Trimming removed 5 bases from V and 3 bases from J; junction bases left unmatched: 8. Germline V lookup: CDR1 SGHTA, CDR2 FQGNSA. The CDR3 is made up of 16 amino acids. CDR3 nucleotide sequence: TGTGCCAGCAGCCTGGGACTAGCGGCCAATGAAGAGACCCAGTACTTC. Encoded protein: CASSLGLAANEETQYF.

The gene calls are TRBV24-1 and TRBJ1-1, with TRBD1 identical over 7 bases. The CDR3 runs 15 residues. Germline values: CDR1 KGHDR, CDR2 SFDVKD. The J segment lost 2 bases and the V segment lost 8 bases, leaving 10 bases of the junction unmatched. CDR3 protein: CATKSGDSTNTEAFF. DNA of the CDR3: TGTGCCACCAAATCAGGGGACAGTACTAACACTGAAGCTTTCTTT.

The chain employs TRBV30 and TRBJ2-3, with D hard to call. The CDR3 sequence is 12 residues long. Germline V gives CDR1 GTSNPN, CDR2 SVGIG (reference sequence). Trimming took 4 bases from V and 2 from J, leaving 7 bases between them. The CDR3 is CAWTQLTDTQYF. In DNA, the CDR3 is TGTGCCTGGACTCAACTCACAGATACGCAGTATTTT.

V and J are TRBV11-3 and TRBJ2-3; TRBD1 aligns across 7 bases. Germline assignment: CDR1 SGHNT and CDR2 YENEEA. This CDR3 is 19 amino acids long. V dropped 4 bases and J dropped 1; count of bases not matched to a gene: 17. The CDR3 here is CASSSLQTPDRIRTDTQYF. The CDR3 region has the DNA TGTGCCAGCAGCTCCCTCCAAACCCCGGACAGGATCCGCACAGATACGCAGTATTTT. Supplemented by reference TRBV11-3 and TRBJ2-3, the full variable domain reads EAGVVQSPRYKIIEKKQPVAFWCNPISGHNTLYWYLQNLGQGPELLIRYENEEAVDDSQLPKDRFSAERLKGVDSTLKIQPAELGDSAVYLCASSSLQTPDRIRTDTQYFGPGTRLTVL.

V usage is TRBV5-5 and J usage is TRBJ2-3, with 10 positions matching TRBD1. V dropped 4 bases and J dropped 5; count of bases not matched to a gene: 7. Germline V CDR1 and CDR2: SGHKS, YYEKEE (reference sequence). This CDR3 has 15 residues. The CDR3 here is CASSQRQGALDTQYF. The CDR3, as DNA: TGTGCCAGCAGCCAAAGACAGGGGGCATTAGATACGCAGTATTTT.

The V call is TRBV7-9, the J call TRBJ2-2; TRBD2 might be the D (5 bases). The length of the CDR3 is 16 residues. From germline, CDR1 is SEHNR and CDR2 FQNEAQ (reference sequence). Trimming removed 2 bases from V and 4 bases from J, with 14 bases in between. The CDR3 here is CASSLSPGTITGELFF. The CDR3 coding sequence is TGTGCCAGCAGCTTATCCCCGGGAACTATCACCGGGGAGCTGTTTTTT.

Comments on this clone: Additional DNA sequences in this sample encode the identical CDR3. The chain uses TRBV2 and TRBJ1-5, with TRBD1 matching over 10 bases. CDR3 length: 14 amino acids. Trimming removed 6 bases from V and 7 bases from J; junction bases left unmatched: 6. Germline lookup yields CDR1 SNHLY and CDR2 FYNNEI. CDR3 loop: CASSETGGLQPQHF. The CDR3 region has the DNA TGTGCCAGCAGCGAGACAGGGGGCTTGCAGCCCCAGCATTTT. Together with reference TRBV2 and TRBJ1-5, the CDR3 gives the full variable domain: EPEVTQTPSHQVTQMGQEVILRCVPISNHLYFYWYRQILGQKVEFLVSFYNNEISEKSEIFDDQFSVERPDGSNFTLKIRSTKLEDSAMYFCASSETGGLQPQHFGDGTRLSIL.

The chain is built from TRBV3-1 (or the pseudogene TRBV3-2) and TRBJ1-2, with D uncertain. Germline values: CDR1 LGHDT, CDR2 YNNKEL (reference sequence). The CDR3 totals 13 residues. The germline V and J ends were trimmed by 3 bases and 2 bases, with 7 bases remaining between them. CDR3 DNA: TGTGCCAGCAGCCATAAGGAGAACTATGGCTACACCTTC. It yields the protein CASSHKENYGYTF.

The CDR3 region is CASSGVAGQGPQETQYF. The DNA of the CDR3 is TGTGCCAGCAGCGGCGTCGCCGGACAGGGCCCTCAAGAGACCCAGTACTTC. This rearrangement joins TRBV9 to TRBJ2-5; 8 bases are a match to TRBD1. CDR3 size: 17 residues. Germline CDR1 and CDR2: SGDLS and YYNGEE. J lost 2 bases, V lost 3 bases, and 12 bases had no gene match.

V usage is TRBV5-1 and J usage is TRBJ2-7; D is undetermined. Per the germline V gene, CDR1 is SGHRS and CDR2 is YFSETQ. The V gene lost 5 bases and the J gene lost 3 bases, with 15 bases spanning the gap. The CDR3 loop spans 14 amino acids. Written as DNA, the CDR3 is TGCGCCAGCAGACCCCATATGACAAGCTACGAGCAGTACTTC. Its protein is CASRPHMTSYEQYF.

V gene TRBV12-3 or TRBV12-4 combines with J gene TRBJ1-1; D is unresolved. V shed 6 bases and J shed 7 bases, with 12 bases lying between them. There are 12 residues in the CDR3. The CDR3, as DNA: TGTGCCAGCAGCCCGTCGAGCGGTGAAGCTTTCTTT. Translating gives CASSPSSGEAFF.

The rearrangement joins TRBV2 to TRBJ2-7; 7 nucleotides agree with TRBD2. CDR1 is SNHLY, CDR2 FYNNEI, per germline. The CDR3 contains 13 residues. V was clipped by 7 bases and J by 2 bases; unmatched bases: 5. The CDR3 DNA reads TGTGCCAGCAAGCGGGACCGTACCTACGAGCAGTACTTC. This sequence encodes CASKRDRTYEQYF.

V and J are TRBV20-1 and TRBJ1-2; D is ambiguous. The CDR3 is 11 amino acids. V was shortened by 1 base and J by 8 bases, with 8 bases between the two germline ends. Germline V gives CDR1 DFQATT, CDR2 SNEGSKA (reference sequence). The CDR3 bases are TGCAGTGCTAGAGCCAGACACGGCTACACCTTC. Residues: CSARARHGYTF.

V is TRBV30 and J is TRBJ2-7; D is possibly TRBD1 (6 bases). The CDR3 sequence is 14 residues long. CDR1 and CDR2 (germline): GTSNPN, SVGIG (reference sequence). V lost 3 bases to trimming and J lost 3 bases, with 15 bases between them. CDR3 residues: CAWSRPDRIYEQYF. CDR3 DNA: TGTGCCTGGAGCCGGCCGGACAGAATCTACGAGCAGTACTTC.